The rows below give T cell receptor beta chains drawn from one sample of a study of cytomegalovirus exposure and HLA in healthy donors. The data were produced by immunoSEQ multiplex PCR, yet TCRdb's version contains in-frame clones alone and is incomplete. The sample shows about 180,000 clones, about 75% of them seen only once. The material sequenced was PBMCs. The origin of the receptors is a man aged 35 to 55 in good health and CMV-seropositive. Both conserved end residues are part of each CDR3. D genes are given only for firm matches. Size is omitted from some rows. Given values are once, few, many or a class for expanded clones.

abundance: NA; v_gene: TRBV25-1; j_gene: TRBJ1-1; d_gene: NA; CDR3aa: CASREGNTEAFF; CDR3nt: TGTGCCAGCAGAGAGGGGAACACTGAAGCTTTCTTT
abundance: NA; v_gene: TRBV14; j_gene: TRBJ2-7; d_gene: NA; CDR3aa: CASSLRRSYF; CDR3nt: TGTGCCAGCAGTTTAAGGCGGTCGTACTTC
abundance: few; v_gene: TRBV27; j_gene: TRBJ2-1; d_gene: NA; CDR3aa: CASSYSSYNEQFF; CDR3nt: TGTGCCAGCAGTTATAGCTCCTACAATGAGCAGTTCTTC
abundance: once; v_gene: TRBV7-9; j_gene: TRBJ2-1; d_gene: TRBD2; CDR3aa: CASSFGGGGPFDSNEQFF; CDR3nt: TGTGCCAGCAGCTTTGGTGGGGGAGGGCCTTTTGATTCGAATGAGCAGTTCTTC
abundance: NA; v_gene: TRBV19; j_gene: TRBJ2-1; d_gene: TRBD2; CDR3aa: CASSSGGAGEQFF; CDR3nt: TGTGCCAGTAGTTCCGGGGGGGCGGGTGAGCAGTTCTTC
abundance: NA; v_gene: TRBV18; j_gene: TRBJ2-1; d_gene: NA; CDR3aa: CASSSGYEQFF; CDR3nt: TGTGCCAGCTCATCAGGGTATGAGCAGTTCTTC
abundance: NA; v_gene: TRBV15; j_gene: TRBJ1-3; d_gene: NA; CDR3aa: CATSRDSHQFGNTIYF; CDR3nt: TGTGCCACCAGCAGAGATTCTCACCAGTTTGGAAACACCATATATTTT
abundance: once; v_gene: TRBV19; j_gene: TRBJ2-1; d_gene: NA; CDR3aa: CASSMVTSGNEQFF; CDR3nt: TGTGCCAGTAGTATGGTGACTAGTGGGAATGAGCAGTTCTTC
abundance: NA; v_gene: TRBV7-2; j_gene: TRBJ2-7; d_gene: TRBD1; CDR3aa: CASSLDRGLYEQYF; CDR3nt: TGTGCCAGCAGCTTAGACAGGGGCCTTTACGAGCAGTACTTC
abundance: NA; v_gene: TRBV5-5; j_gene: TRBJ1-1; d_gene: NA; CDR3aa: CASSWGTYRFTEAFF; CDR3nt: TGTGCCAGCAGCTGGGGGACTTACCGATTCACTGAAGCTTTCTTT
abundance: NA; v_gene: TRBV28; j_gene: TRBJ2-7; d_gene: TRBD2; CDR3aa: CASSLGSGRLSYEQYF; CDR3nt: TGTGCCAGCAGTTTAGGTAGCGGGCGGCTCTCCTACGAGCAGTACTTC
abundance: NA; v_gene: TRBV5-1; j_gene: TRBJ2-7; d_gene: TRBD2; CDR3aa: CASSFVAGSTYEQYF; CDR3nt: TGCGCCAGCAGCTTCGTAGCGGGTAGTACCTACGAGCAGTACTTC
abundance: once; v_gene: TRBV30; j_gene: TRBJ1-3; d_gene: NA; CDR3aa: CAWSVYAGGVNTIYF; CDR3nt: TGTGCCTGGAGTGTATATGCAGGAGGTGTAAACACCATATATTTT
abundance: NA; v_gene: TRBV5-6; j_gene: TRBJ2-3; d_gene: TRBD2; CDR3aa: CASTRNSGSSTDTQYF; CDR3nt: TGTGCCAGCACCAGGAATAGCGGGTCTAGCACAGATACGCAGTATTTT
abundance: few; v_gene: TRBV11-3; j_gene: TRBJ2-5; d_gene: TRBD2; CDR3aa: CASSPLAGAVSETQYF; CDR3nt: TGTGCCAGCTCCCCACTAGCGGGAGCTGTCTCGGAGACCCAGTACTTC
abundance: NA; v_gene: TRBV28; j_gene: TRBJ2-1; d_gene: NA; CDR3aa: CASTPRGGNNEQFF; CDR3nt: TGTGCCAGCACCCCTCGAGGGGGAAACAATGAGCAGTTCTTC
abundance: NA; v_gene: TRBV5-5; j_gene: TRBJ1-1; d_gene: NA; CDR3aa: CASSLRAAMNTEAFF; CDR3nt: TGTGCCAGCAGCTTAAGAGCCGCTATGAACACTGAAGCTTTCTTT
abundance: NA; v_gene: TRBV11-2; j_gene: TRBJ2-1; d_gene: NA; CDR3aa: CASSSTPRDNEQFF; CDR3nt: TGTGCCAGCAGCTCAACACCACGGGACAATGAGCAGTTCTTC
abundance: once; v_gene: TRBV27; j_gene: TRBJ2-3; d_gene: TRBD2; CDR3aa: CASRILAGELTDTQYF; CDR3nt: TGTGCCAGCAGGATTTTAGCGGGAGAATTGACAGATACGCAGTATTTT
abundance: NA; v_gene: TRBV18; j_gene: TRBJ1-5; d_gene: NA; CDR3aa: CASSLQGNQPQHF; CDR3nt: TGTGCCAGCTCACTACAGGGTAATCAGCCCCAGCATTTT
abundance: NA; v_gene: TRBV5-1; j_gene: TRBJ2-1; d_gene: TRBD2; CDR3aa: CASSLVLAGMNEQFF; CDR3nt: TGCGCCAGCAGCTTGGTGCTAGCGGGAATGAATGAGCAGTTCTTC
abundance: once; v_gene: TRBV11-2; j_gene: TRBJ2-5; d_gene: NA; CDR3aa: CASSLVRETQYF; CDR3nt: TGTGCCAGCAGCTTAGTGCGGGAGACCCAGTACTTC
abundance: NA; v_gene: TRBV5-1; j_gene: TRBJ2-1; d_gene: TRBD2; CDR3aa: CASSALAGGGQFF; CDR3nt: TGCGCCAGCAGCGCTCTAGCGGGAGGGGGGCAGTTCTTC
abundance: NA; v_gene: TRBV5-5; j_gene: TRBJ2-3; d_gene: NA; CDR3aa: CASSLDVTSTDTQYF; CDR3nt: TGTGCCAGCAGCTTGGACGTTACTAGCACAGATACGCAGTATTTT
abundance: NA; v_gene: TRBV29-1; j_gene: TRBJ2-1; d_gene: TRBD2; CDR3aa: CSVEDLEQRGSYNEQFF; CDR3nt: TGCAGCGTTGAAGACCTGGAACAGCGGGGTTCCTACAATGAGCAGTTCTTC
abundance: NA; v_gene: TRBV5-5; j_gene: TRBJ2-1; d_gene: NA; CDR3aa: CASSLNRQNNEQFF; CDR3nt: TGTGCCAGCAGCCTGAATCGTCAGAACAATGAGCAGTTCTTC
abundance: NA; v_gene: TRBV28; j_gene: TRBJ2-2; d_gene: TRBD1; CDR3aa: CASSAFPGQGTGELFF; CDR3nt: TGTGCCAGCAGTGCCTTCCCGGGACAGGGCACCGGGGAGCTGTTTTTT
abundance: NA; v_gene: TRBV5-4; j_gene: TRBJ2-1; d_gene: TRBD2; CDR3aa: CASSSPGLAGNEQFF; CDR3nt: TGTGCCAGCAGCTCTCCGGGACTAGCGGGAAACGAGCAGTTCTTC
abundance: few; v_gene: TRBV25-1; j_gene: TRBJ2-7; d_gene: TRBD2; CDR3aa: CASSSAGLAGSYEQYF; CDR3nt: TGTGCCAGCAGCAGTGCGGGACTAGCGGGCTCCTACGAGCAGTACTTC
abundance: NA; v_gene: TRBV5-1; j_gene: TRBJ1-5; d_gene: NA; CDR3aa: CASSLGSLNQPQHF; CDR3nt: TGCGCCAGCAGCTTGGGAAGCCTAAATCAGCCCCAGCATTTT
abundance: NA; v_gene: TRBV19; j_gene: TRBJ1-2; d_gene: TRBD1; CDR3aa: CASSIEGTGEGYGYTF; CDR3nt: TGTGCCAGTAGTATAGAGGGGACAGGGGAAGGGTATGGCTACACCTTC
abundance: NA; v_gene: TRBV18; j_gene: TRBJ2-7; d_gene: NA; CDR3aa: CASSPPSPTYEQYF; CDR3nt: TGTGCCAGCTCACCACCGTCGCCCACCTACGAGCAGTACTTC
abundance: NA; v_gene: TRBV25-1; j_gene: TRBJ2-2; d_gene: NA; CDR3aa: CASTPAPAGELFF; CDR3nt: TGTGCCAGCACTCCCGCCCCGGCCGGGGAGCTGTTTTTT
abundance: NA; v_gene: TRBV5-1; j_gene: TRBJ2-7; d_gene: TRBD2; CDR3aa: CASSLRTSGPYSYEQYF; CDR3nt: TGCGCCAGCAGCTTGCGGACTAGCGGGCCCTACTCCTACGAGCAGTACTTC
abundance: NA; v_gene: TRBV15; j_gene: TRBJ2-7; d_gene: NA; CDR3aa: CATSRGRDSYEQYF; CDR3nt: TGTGCCACCAGCAGAGGGAGGGATTCCTACGAGCAGTACTTC
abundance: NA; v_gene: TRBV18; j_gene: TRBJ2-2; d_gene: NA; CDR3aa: CASSPANTGELFF; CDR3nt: TGTGCCAGCTCACCCGCGAACACCGGGGAGCTGTTTTTT